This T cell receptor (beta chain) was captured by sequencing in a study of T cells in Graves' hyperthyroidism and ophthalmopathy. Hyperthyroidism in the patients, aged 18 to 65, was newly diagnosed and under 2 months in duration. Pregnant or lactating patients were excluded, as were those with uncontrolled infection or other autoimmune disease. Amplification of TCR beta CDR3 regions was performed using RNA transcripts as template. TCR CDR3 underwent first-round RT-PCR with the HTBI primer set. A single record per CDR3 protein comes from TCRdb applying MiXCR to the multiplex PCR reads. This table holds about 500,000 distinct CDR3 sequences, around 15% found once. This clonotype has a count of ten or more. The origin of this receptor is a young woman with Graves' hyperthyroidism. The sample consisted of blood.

The CDR3 region is CASSVQGANYGYTF. DNA of the CDR3: TGTGCCAGTAGTGTTCAGGGGGCTAACTATGGCTACACCTTC. The V and J genes are TRBV9 and TRBJ1-2; TRBD1 matches 7 bases. This CDR3 has 14 amino acids. CDR1 and CDR2 (germline): SGDLS, YYNGEE. The trim removed 8 bases at V and 0 bases at J, leaving 7 bases unmatched.